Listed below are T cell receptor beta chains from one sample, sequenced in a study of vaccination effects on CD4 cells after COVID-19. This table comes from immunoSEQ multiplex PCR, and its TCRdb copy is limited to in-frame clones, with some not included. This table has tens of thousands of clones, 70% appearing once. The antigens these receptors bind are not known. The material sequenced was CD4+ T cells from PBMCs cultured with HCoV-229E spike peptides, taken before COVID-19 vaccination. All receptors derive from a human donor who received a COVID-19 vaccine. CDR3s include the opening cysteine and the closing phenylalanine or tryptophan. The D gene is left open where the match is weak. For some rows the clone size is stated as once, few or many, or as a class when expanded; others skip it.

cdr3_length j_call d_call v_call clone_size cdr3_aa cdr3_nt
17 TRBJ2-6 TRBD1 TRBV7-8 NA CASSLRQGRSGANVLTF TGTGCCAGCAGCTTAAGACAGGGGCGTTCTGGGGCCAACGTCCTGACTTTC
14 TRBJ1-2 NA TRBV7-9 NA CASSLEAVAFGYTF TGTGCCAGCAGCTTAGAAGCGGTAGCGTTTGGCTACACCTTC
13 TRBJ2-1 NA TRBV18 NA CASSPAAYNEQFF TGTGCCAGCTCACCTGCAGCCTACAATGAGCAGTTCTTC
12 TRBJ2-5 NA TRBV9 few CASSGSGETQYF TGTGCCAGCAGCGGGAGCGGAGAGACCCAGTACTTC
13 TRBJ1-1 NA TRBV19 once CASSSGLNTEAFF TGTGCCAGTAGCTCCGGGCTGAACACTGAAGCTTTCTTT
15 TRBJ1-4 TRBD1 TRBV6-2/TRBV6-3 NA CASSDRTGPGEKLFF TGTGCCAGCAGTGACAGGACAGGCCCTGGTGAAAAACTGTTTTTT
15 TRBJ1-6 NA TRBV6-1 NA CASSDQTGIGSPLHF TGTGCCAGCAGTGACCAAACAGGGATAGGCTCACCCCTCCACTTT
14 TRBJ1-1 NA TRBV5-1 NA CASSRDTEITEAFF TGCGCCAGCAGCCGGGACACCGAGATCACTGAAGCTTTCTTT
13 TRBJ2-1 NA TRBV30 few CACTQSSYNEQFF TGTGCCTGTACGCAAAGCTCCTACAATGAGCAGTTCTTC
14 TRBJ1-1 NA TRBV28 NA CASSLGAGLTEAFF TGTGCCAGCAGTTTAGGAGCAGGGCTAACTGAAGCTTTCTTT
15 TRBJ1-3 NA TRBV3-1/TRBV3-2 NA CASSLAGTAGNTIYF TGTGCCAGCAGCCTAGCCGGGACGGCAGGAAACACCATATATTTT
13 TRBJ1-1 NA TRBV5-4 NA CASRSPYDIEAFF TGTGCCAGCAGATCCCCATATGACATTGAAGCTTTCTTT
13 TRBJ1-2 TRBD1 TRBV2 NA CASSGAGGYGYTF TGTGCCAGCAGTGGGGCAGGGGGCTATGGCTACACCTTC
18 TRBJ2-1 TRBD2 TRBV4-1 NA CASSSGLAGGSSYNEQFF TGCGCCAGCAGCTCAGGACTAGCGGGAGGATCGTCCTACAATGAGCAGTTCTTC
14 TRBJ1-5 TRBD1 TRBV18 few CASSPQTGYQPQHF TGTGCCAGCTCACCACAGACAGGGTATCAGCCCCAGCATTTT
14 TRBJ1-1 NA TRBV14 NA CASSPLGLNTEAFF TGTGCCAGCAGTCCATTGGGACTCAACACTGAAGCTTTCTTT
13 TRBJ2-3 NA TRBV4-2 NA CASSQDRLDTQYF TGTGCCAGCAGCCAAGATCGCCTAGACACGCAGTATTTT
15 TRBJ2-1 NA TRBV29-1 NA CSVEKWGALHNEQFF TGCAGCGTTGAAAAATGGGGGGCTCTGCACAATGAGCAGTTCTTC
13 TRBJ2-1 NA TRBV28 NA CASSPTSFNEQFF TGTGCCAGCAGCCCGACTAGTTTTAATGAGCAGTTCTTC
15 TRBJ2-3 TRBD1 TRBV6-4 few CASSDSQGATDTQYF TGTGCCAGCAGTGACTCACAGGGGGCCACAGATACGCAGTATTTT
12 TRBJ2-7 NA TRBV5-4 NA CASSFDGYEQYF TGTGCCAGCAGCTTCGACGGGTACGAGCAGTACTTC
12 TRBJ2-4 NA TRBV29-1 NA CSVGIGKNIQYF TGCAGCGTTGGGATCGGCAAAAACATTCAGTACTTC
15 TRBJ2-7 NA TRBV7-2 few CASSLPWTDRYEQYF TGTGCCAGCAGCCTACCTTGGACTGACCGCTACGAGCAGTACTTC
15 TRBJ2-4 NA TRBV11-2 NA CASSLVQVAKNIQYF TGTGCCAGCAGCTTAGTACAGGTAGCCAAAAACATTCAGTACTTC
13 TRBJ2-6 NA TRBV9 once CASSVEEWLMLTF TGTGCCAGCAGCGTAGAGGAGTGGTTGATGCTGACTTTC
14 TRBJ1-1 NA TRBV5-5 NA CASSRYTENTEAFF TGTGCCAGCAGCCGATACACAGAGAACACTGAAGCTTTCTTT
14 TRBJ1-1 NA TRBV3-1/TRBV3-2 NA CASSQDQENTEAFF TGTGCCAGCAGCCAAGATCAGGAAAACACTGAAGCTTTCTTT
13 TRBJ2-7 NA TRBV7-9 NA CASSLAGNYEQYF TGTGCCAGCAGCTTAGCCGGCAACTACGAGCAGTACTTC
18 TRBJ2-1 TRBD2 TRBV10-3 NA CAISGGTSGLSSYNEQFF TGTGCCATCAGTGGAGGGACTAGCGGCCTGAGCTCCTACAATGAGCAGTTCTTC
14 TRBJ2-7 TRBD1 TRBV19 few CASRDRRGPSEQYF TGTGCCAGCAGGGACAGAAGGGGGCCGTCCGAGCAGTACTTC
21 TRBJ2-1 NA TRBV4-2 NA CASSQGAFGTHPPRGFNEQFF TGTGCCAGCAGCCAAGGGGCGTTCGGGACCCATCCTCCAAGGGGATTCAATGAGCAGTTCTTC
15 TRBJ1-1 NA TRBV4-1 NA CASSDEGLKNTEAFF TGCGCCAGCAGCGACGAAGGACTGAAGAACACTGAAGCTTTCTTT
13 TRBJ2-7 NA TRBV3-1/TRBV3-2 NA CASSQEGIGEQYF TGTGCCAGCAGCCAAGAAGGGATCGGCGAGCAGTACTTC
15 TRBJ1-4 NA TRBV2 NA CASLGRYSRNEKLFF TGTGCCAGCCTCGGTCGTTACAGCCGGAATGAAAAACTGTTTTTT
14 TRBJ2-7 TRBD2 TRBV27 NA CASSWGGSSYEQYF TGTGCCAGCAGCTGGGGGGGGAGCTCCTACGAGCAGTACTTC
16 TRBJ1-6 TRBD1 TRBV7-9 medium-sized CASSGRGQGSHSPLHF TGTGCCAGCAGCGGCAGGGGACAGGGGAGCCATTCACCCCTCCACTTT
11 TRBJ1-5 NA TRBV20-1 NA CSQAGWTSQHF TGCAGTCAGGCAGGGTGGACGTCCCAGCATTTT
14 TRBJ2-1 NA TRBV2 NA CASMSTALIGEQFF TGTGCCAGCATGTCGACGGCTCTAATCGGTGAGCAGTTCTTC
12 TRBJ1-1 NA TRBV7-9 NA CASSLAQGRAFF TGTGCCAGCAGCTTAGCGCAGGGGAGAGCTTTCTTT
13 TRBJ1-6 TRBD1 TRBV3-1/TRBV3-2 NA CASSQGQGSPLHF TGTGCCAGCAGCCAGGGACAGGGTTCACCCCTCCACTTT
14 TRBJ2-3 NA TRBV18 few CASSPISGSDTQYF TGTGCCAGCTCACCTATATCCGGGAGTGATACGCAGTATTTT
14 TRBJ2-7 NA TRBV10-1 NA CASSTTGYSYEQYF TGCGCCAGCAGCACGACAGGTTACTCCTACGAGCAGTACTTC
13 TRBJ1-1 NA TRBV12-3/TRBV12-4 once CASSLEANTEAFF TGTGCCAGCAGTTTGGAAGCAAACACTGAAGCTTTCTTT
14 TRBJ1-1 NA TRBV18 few CASSTEDGNTEAFF TGTGCCAGCTCAACAGAGGACGGGAACACTGAAGCTTTCTTT
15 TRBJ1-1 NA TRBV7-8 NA CASSPPAGTLTEAFF TGTGCCAGCAGCCCTCCTGCCGGGACCCTCACTGAAGCTTTCTTT
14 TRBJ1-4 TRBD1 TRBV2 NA CASSPQGASEKLFF TGTGCCAGCAGCCCACAGGGGGCTAGTGAAAAACTGTTTTTT
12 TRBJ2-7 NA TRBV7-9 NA CASSGYLYEQYF TGTGCCAGCAGCGGATACCTATACGAGCAGTACTTC
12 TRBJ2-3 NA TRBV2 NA CASSEIEDTQYF TGTGCCAGCAGTGAAATCGAGGATACGCAGTATTTT
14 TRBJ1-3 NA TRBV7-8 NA CASSSGQLGNTIYF TGTGCCAGCAGCTCCGGACAGCTTGGAAACACCATATATTTT
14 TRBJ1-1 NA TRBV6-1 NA CASSELGILAEAFF TGTGCCAGCAGTGAATTGGGGATTTTGGCTGAAGCTTTCTTT
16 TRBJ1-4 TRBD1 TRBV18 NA CASSPLTGGSNEKLFF TGTGCCAGCTCACCACTTACAGGGGGCTCTAATGAAAAACTGTTTTTT
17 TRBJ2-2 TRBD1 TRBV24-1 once CATSDPSGTGPTGELFF TGTGCCACCAGTGATCCCTCCGGGACAGGGCCCACCGGGGAGCTGTTTTTT
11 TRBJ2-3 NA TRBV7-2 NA CASSFTDTQYF TGTGCCAGCAGCTTTACGGATACGCAGTATTTT
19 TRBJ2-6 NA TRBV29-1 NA CSVSRGRTTGSSGANVLTF TGCAGCGTCTCTCGGGGCAGAACAACTGGTAGCTCTGGGGCCAACGTCCTGACTTTC
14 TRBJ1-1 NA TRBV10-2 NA CASSESWVNTEAFF TGCGCCAGCAGTGAGTCATGGGTTAACACTGAAGCTTTCTTT